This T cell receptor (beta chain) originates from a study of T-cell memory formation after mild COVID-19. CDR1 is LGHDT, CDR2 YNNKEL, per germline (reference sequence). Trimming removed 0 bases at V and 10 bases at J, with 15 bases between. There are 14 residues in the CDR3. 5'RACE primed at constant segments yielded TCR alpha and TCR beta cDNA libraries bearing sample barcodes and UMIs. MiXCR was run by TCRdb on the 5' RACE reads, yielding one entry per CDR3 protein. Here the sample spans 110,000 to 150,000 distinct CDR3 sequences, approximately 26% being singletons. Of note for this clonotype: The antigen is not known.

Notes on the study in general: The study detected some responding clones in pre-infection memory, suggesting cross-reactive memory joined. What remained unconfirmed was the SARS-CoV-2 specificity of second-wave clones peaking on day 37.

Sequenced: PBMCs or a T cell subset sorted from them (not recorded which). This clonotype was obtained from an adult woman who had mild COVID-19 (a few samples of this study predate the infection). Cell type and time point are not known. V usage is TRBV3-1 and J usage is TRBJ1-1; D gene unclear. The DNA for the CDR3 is TGTGCCAGCAGCCAAGATTTCCCTCCGGCTTCAGCTTTCTTT. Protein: CASSQDFPPASAFF.